This TCR beta chain was recovered during a study of CD8 T cells in ankylosing spondylitis. J lost 3 bases, V lost 3 bases, and 8 bases had no gene match. The CDR3 covers 16 residues. Germline V gene sequence: CDR1 MGHRA, CDR2 YSYEKL. Each CDR3 protein is one row after TCRdb ran MiXCR on the 5' RACE reads. This sample carries a few hundred thousand distinct CDR3 sequences, 15% to 20% of them seen once, and the ten largest clones take around 32%. The chain has TRBV4-1 and TRBJ1-2, with TRBD1 identical over 9 bases. This clonotype was obtained from a male donor with ankylosing spondylitis or in good health (not recorded which). The sequenced sample was blood, either unsorted or a sorted T cell fraction (not recorded which). CDR3 coding DNA: TGCGCCAGCAGCCAGGCCGACAGGGGGTTTGACTATGGCTACACCTTC. Protein sequence: CASSQADRGFDYGYTF.